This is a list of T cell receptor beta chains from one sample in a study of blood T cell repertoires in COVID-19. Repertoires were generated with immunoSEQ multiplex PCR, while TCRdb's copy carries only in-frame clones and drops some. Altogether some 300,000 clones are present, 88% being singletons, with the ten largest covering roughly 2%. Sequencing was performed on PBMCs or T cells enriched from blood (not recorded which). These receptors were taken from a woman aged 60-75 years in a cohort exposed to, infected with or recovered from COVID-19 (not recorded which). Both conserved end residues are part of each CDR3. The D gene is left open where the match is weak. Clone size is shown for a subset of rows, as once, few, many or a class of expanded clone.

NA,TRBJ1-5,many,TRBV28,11,CASSPDQPQHF,TGTGCCAGCAGTCCAGATCAGCCCCAGCATTTT
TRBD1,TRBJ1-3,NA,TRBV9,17,CASSTFDRGGAGNTIYF,TGTGCCAGCAGCACCTTCGACAGGGGAGGAGCTGGAAACACCATATATTTT
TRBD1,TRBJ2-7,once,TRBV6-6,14,CASSSQGALYEQYF,TGTGCCAGCAGTTCACAGGGGGCCCTATACGAGCAGTACTTC
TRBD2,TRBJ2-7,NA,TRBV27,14,CASSHERGSYEQYF,TGTGCCAGCAGCCATGAGCGGGGGTCGTACGAGCAGTACTTC
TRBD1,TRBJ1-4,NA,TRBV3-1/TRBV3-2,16,CASSPRQGSTNEKLFF,TGTGCCAGCAGCCCTCGACAGGGATCAACTAATGAAAAACTGTTTTTT
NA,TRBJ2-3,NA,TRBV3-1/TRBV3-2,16,CASSPTTGRMTDTQYF,TGTGCCAGCAGCCCGACGACAGGGAGGATGACAGATACGCAGTATTTT
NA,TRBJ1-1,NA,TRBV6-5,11,CASSYAGKAFF,TGTGCCAGCAGTTATGCAGGGAAAGCTTTCTTT
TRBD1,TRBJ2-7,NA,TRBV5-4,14,CASNRAGTGAEQYF,TGTGCCAGCAACCGTGCCGGGACAGGGGCCGAGCAGTACTTC
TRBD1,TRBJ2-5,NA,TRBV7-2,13,CASSRDRKETQYF,TGTGCCAGCAGCCGGGACAGAAAAGAGACCCAGTACTTC
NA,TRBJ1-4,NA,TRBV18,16,CASSPSFGATNEKLFF,TGTGCCAGCTCACCAAGCTTCGGGGCAACTAATGAAAAACTGTTTTTT